This is a list of T cell receptor beta chains from one sample in a study of regulatory T cells in long-lasting Graves disease. TCRdb called the multiplex PCR reads again in MiXCR, with one record for every CDR3 protein. The sample lists hundreds of thousands of distinct CDR3 sequences, approximately 16% occurring once. These records were also assigned to another study, of T cells in Graves' hyperthyroidism and ophthalmopathy.

The sample was peripheral blood mononuclear cells (PBMCs), taken at new diagnosis, from a patient treated with antithyroid drugs. Receptors were obtained from a woman in her thirties or forties with Graves disease. Each CDR3 is given with its conserved first and last residue. The D gene is left open where the match is weak. Size is omitted from some rows. Given values are once, few, many or a class for expanded clones.

clone_size | j_call | v_call | d_call | cdr3_aa | cdr3_nt
NA | TRBJ1-3 | TRBV4-1 | NA | CATNRRNRNSGNTIYF | TGCGCCACCAACCGAAGGAACAGAAACTCTGGAAACACCATATATTTT
NA | TRBJ2-7 | TRBV6-2/TRBV6-3 | TRBD1 | CASRFGTGGSGEQYF | TGTGCCAGCAGGTTCGGGACAGGGGGCTCGGGCGAGCAGTACTTC
many | TRBJ1-1 | TRBV12-3/TRBV12-4 | NA | CATSGGFAEAFF | TGTGCCACTTCTGGGGGTTTCGCTGAAGCTTTCTTT
few | TRBJ2-1 | TRBV9 | NA | CASGPRLDDSYNEQFF | TGTGCCAGCGGCCCACGACTAGATGACTCCTACAATGAGCAGTTCTTC
many | TRBJ1-5 | TRBV2 | NA | CASSLDVNQPQHF | TGTGCCAGCAGTCTGGACGTCAATCAGCCCCAGCATTTT
NA | TRBJ2-7 | TRBV6-1 | NA | CASSPQASSSYEQYF | TGTGCCAGCAGTCCTCAGGCATCTAGCTCCTACGAGCAGTACTTC
many | TRBJ2-1 | TRBV3-1 | TRBD2 | CASSPTSGRNEQFF | TGTGCCAGCAGCCCGACTAGCGGGAGGAATGAGCAGTTCTTC
many | TRBJ2-7 | TRBV11-2 | NA | CASSPDGTRYEQYF | TGTGCCAGCAGCCCGGACGGAACAAGGTACGAGCAGTACTTC
many | TRBJ1-4 | TRBV20-1 | TRBD1 | CSARGQGGSNEKLFF | TGCAGTGCTAGGGGACAGGGTGGGAGTAATGAAAAACTGTTTTTT
NA | TRBJ1-6 | TRBV27 | TRBD1 | CASSTKQGAKDSPLHF | TGTGCCAGCAGTACCAAACAGGGGGCGAAAGATTCACCCCTCCACTTT
NA | TRBJ1-2 | TRBV4-3 | TRBD1 | CVSNQVSPDRANYGYTF | TGCGTCAGCAACCAAGTATCCCCGGACAGGGCGAACTATGGCTACACCTTC
many | TRBJ2-7 | TRBV19 | NA | CASSIDRGGRRYEQYF | TGTGCCAGTAGTATAGACCGGGGAGGACGGAGGTACGAGCAGTACTTC
NA | TRBJ2-1 | TRBV7-8 | NA | CASSLDRTPGNGSYNEQFF | TGTGCCAGCAGCTTAGATAGGACGCCGGGGAATGGGTCCTACAATGAGCAGTTCTTC
many | TRBJ2-5 | TRBV4-2 | NA | CASSQDPGVQETQYF | TGTGCCAGCAGCCAAGATCCAGGGGTCCAAGAGACCCAGTACTTC
many | TRBJ2-3 | TRBV18 | TRBD2 | CASSRASGSVTDTQYF | TGTGCCAGCTCACGGGCTAGCGGGAGTGTCACAGATACGCAGTATTTT
NA | TRBJ2-2 | TRBV20-1 | TRBD2 | CSARVMGLAGGGGTGELFF | TGCAGTGCTAGAGTTATGGGACTAGCGGGAGGTGGTGGCACCGGGGAGCTGTTTTTT
many | TRBJ2-7 | TRBV11-2 | NA | CASSLGSTYEQYF | TGTGCCAGCAGCTTAGGCAGCACCTACGAGCAGTACTTC
many | TRBJ2-1 | TRBV11-2 | NA | CASSLGSGREQFF | TGTGCCAGCAGCTTAGGGTCTGGTAGGGAGCAGTTCTTC
many | TRBJ2-3 | TRBV6-2/TRBV6-3 | NA | CASSEVWDGRLRPDTQYF | TGTGCCAGCAGTGAAGTTTGGGACGGCAGGCTGAGGCCAGATACGCAGTATTTT
many | TRBJ2-5 | TRBV29-1 | TRBD1 | CSVERQGDQYF | TGCAGCGTTGAAAGACAGGGTGACCAGTACTTC
many | TRBJ2-1 | TRBV5-1 | NA | CASSLGGPSNEQFF | TGCGCCAGCAGCTTGGGCGGGCCGAGCAATGAGCAGTTCTTC
few | TRBJ1-5 | TRBV18 | TRBD1 | CASSLDRLNQPQHF | TGTGCCAGCTCACTGGACAGGTTGAATCAGCCCCAGCATTTT
NA | TRBJ2-3 | TRBV20-1 | NA | CSASYPGDSTDTQYF | TGCAGTGCTAGCTACCCCGGGGACAGCACAGATACGCAGTATTTT
many | TRBJ2-7 | TRBV12-3/TRBV12-4 | TRBD1 | CASSPGTVEQYF | TGTGCCAGCAGTCCAGGGACAGTAGAGCAGTACTTC
few | TRBJ2-7 | TRBV7-2 | TRBD2 | CASSPNPPVAGGYEQYF | TGTGCCAGCAGCCCAAACCCGCCCGTAGCGGGAGGCTACGAGCAGTACTTC
few | TRBJ1-4 | TRBV9 | NA | CASSATIVQFNEKLFF | TGTGCCAGCAGCGCCACCATAGTACAGTTTAATGAAAAACTGTTTTTT
many | TRBJ1-5 | TRBV6-2/TRBV6-3 | NA | CASSYPLREGDQPQHF | TGTGCCAGCAGTTACCCCCTCCGGGAGGGTGATCAGCCCCAGCATTTT
many | TRBJ2-5 | TRBV24-1 | TRBD1 | CATSAAPGGEETQYF | TGTGCCACCAGCGCCGCCCCAGGGGGCGAAGAGACCCAGTACTTC
NA | TRBJ2-1 | TRBV7-9 | NA | CASSPNFSDEQFF | TGTGCCAGCAGCCCTAACTTTTCCGATGAGCAGTTCTTC
many | TRBJ1-6 | TRBV30 | NA | CAWQGTGNSPLHF | TGTGCCTGGCAAGGGACGGGGAATTCACCCCTCCACTTT
many | TRBJ2-7 | TRBV20-1 | NA | CSAPQPGLGFGEQYF | TGCAGTGCTCCACAGCCGGGACTTGGTTTTGGCGAGCAGTACTTC
few | TRBJ2-4 | TRBV6-2/TRBV6-3 | TRBD1 | CASSAGTDPLNIQYF | TGTGCCAGCAGTGCCGGGACAGACCCCTTAAACATTCAGTACTTC
NA | TRBJ2-7 | TRBV6-1 | NA | CASSEQGNEQYF | TGTGCCAGCAGTGAACAGGGAAACGAGCAGTACTTC
NA | TRBJ2-1 | TRBV5-6 | NA | CASSSGTLKTFF | TGTGCCAGCTCGTCCGGGACTCTCAAGACGTTCTTC
many | TRBJ1-4 | TRBV27 | TRBD1 | CASSTRQGGNEKLFF | TGTGCCAGCAGTACCCGACAGGGGGGGAATGAAAAACTGTTTTTT
many | TRBJ2-3 | TRBV7-3 | NA | CASSPDRHTDTQYF | TGTGCCAGCAGCCCGGACAGACACACAGATACGCAGTATTTT
NA | TRBJ2-1 | TRBV2 | TRBD2 | CASSPTSGPEQFF | TGTGCCAGCAGCCCGACTAGCGGTCCTGAGCAGTTCTTC
many | TRBJ2-1 | TRBV9 | TRBD2 | CASSLGREGLFEQFF | TGTGCCAGCAGCCTGGGGCGGGAGGGCCTTTTTGAGCAGTTCTTC
few | TRBJ1-1 | TRBV28 | NA | CASTLRVSRSAEAFF | TGTGCCAGCACTCTTAGGGTATCTCGGAGTGCTGAAGCTTTCTTT
many | TRBJ2-1 | TRBV11-3 | TRBD2 | CASSPRTSGTYNEQFF | TGTGCCAGCAGCCCACGGACTAGCGGGACTTACAATGAGCAGTTCTTC
many | TRBJ2-2 | TRBV7-3 | NA | CASRTSRGIGELFF | TGTGCCAGCAGGACCTCTAGGGGTATCGGGGAGCTGTTTTTT
many | TRBJ1-1 | TRBV30 | NA | CAWNPAGRLLEAFF | TGTGCCTGGAACCCGGCAGGAAGACTCCTTGAAGCTTTCTTT
many | TRBJ2-3 | TRBV27 | TRBD2 | CASRGSGTSSPDTQYF | TGTGCCAGCAGAGGATCCGGGACTAGCAGCCCAGATACGCAGTATTTT
many | TRBJ2-7 | TRBV27 | NA | CASSFNGFSYEQYF | TGTGCCAGCAGTTTCAACGGGTTCTCCTACGAGCAGTACTTC
many | TRBJ1-1 | TRBV7-9 | NA | CASSLKGHGTEAFF | TGTGCCAGCAGCTTAAAGGGGCACGGCACTGAAGCTTTCTTT
NA | TRBJ1-5 | TRBV18 | NA | CASSPQGNNQPQHF | TGTGCCAGCTCACCTCAGGGGAACAATCAGCCCCAGCATTTT
many | TRBJ2-5 | TRBV18 | TRBD1 | CASSRTGQETQYF | TGTGCCAGCTCACGGACAGGTCAAGAGACCCAGTACTTC
NA | TRBJ2-1 | TRBV4-1 | TRBD1 | CASSRTEQGLGNEQFF | TGCGCCAGCAGCCGCACCGAACAGGGGCTGGGCAATGAGCAGTTCTTC
many | TRBJ2-7 | TRBV7-9 | NA | CASSLALAYEQYF | TGTGCCAGCAGCTTAGCGCTGGCTTACGAGCAGTACTTC
many | TRBJ1-3 | TRBV7-8 | NA | CASSSRAFSGNTIYF | TGTGCCAGCAGCTCCAGGGCCTTCTCTGGAAACACCATATATTTT
few | TRBJ2-3 | TRBV15 | NA | CATSITGLRTDTQYF | TGTGCCACCAGCATTACGGGACTTCGCACAGATACGCAGTATTTT
few | TRBJ2-3 | TRBV10-3 | NA | CAISASLAGRKTDTQYF | TGTGCCATCAGTGCGTCCCTGGCGGGACGAAAAACAGATACGCAGTATTTT
many | TRBJ1-2 | TRBV11-3 | TRBD1 | CASSSSSSLQGIDGYTF | TGTGCCAGCAGCTCCTCCTCCTCCCTACAGGGGATCGATGGCTACACCTTC